This TCR beta chain was recovered during a study of blood T cell repertoires in COVID-19. Study-wide context: The United States, Italy and Spain were the sources of the acute and convalescent COVID-19 samples. PBMCs, B-cell-depleted T cells, or T cells provided the cDNA or gDNA that made up the material.

Under the authors' procedure: Estimation of nucleated cell counts was performed using reference gene primer amplification. This table comes from immunoSEQ multiplex PCR, and its TCRdb copy is limited to in-frame clones, with some not included. V, J and clone size derive from that table, while D and trimming were established from the DNA sequence. The sample holds 65,000 to 80,000 clones, 84% seen once. Only a few counts were recorded for this clone. V lost 8 bases and J 0 bases, leaving 13 bases between the germline ends. The germline CDR1 and CDR2 sequences are LNHDA and SQIVND (reference sequence). CDR3 length: 15 amino acids.

V is TRBV19 and J is TRBJ2-2; unclear D gene. The specimen was peripheral blood. This TCR came from a human donor in a cohort sampled during active COVID-19. CDR3 DNA: TGTGCCAGTCACTCGAGGCAGACGAACACCGGGGAGCTGTTTTTT. Translation gives CASHSRQTNTGELFF.